This TCR beta chain was identified in a study of cytomegalovirus exposure and HLA in healthy donors. With 1 base removed from V and 10 bases from J, the gap between germline ends came to 8 bases. CDR1 is LNHNV and CDR2 is YYDKDF in the germline V gene (reference sequence). This CDR3 is 12 amino acids long. Note on this clone: Its antigen is undetermined.

It was with 60 Vbeta and 13 Jbeta primers that the PCR ran. The method was immunoSEQ multiplex PCR; TCRdb's version includes in-frame clones alone and lacks a portion of them. Among 100,000 or so clones listed, roughly three quarters were seen once. Study-wide results and limits: Testing in vitro showed a few CMV-associated chains specific for CMV antigens. With further analysis later on, most CMV-associated TCR beta chains appeared HLA-restricted. It was taken for granted in presence/absence analyses that sequencing depth across donors was roughly uniform.

Source material: PBMCs. This TCR came from a female donor in good health and CMV-seropositive. The chain links TRBV15 to TRBJ2-1, with D maybe TRBD1 (5 bases). DNA for the CDR3: TGTGCCACCAGCAGAGCCTCAGGGGAGCAGTTCTTC. It codes for CATSRASGEQFF.